The 10 T cell receptor beta chains given below trace back to one sample, sequenced in a study of T cell repertoires in cytomegalovirus infection. Each CDR3 protein gets one entry after TCRdb re-called the reads with MiXCR. The sample yields some 350,000 distinct CDR3 sequences, nearly 35% seen once. These receptors are not linked to any known antigen. Specimen: cultured PBMCs, collected from culture after CMV antigen stimulation. These receptors all come from a human donor in good health (CMV status not recorded). Some clones in this sample may be carry-over from other donors' samples.

Only a few counts were recorded for this clonotype. The J gene is TRBJ2-5, the V gene TRBV7-8; 10 nucleotides line up with TRBD2. The germline gives CDR1 SGHVS, CDR2 FQNEAQ. The V gene end was trimmed by 4 bases and the J gene end by 2 bases; junction bases not matched to a gene: 4. This CDR3 comprises 15 residues. The CDR3 here is CASSWTSGIQETQYF. CDR3 DNA sequence: TGTGCCAGCAGCTGGACTAGCGGAATACAAGAGACCCAGTACTTC.

This clonotype has just a few counts. The DNA of the CDR3 is TGCGCCAGCAGCCTAGGACAGGGGCCTAATGAAAAACTGTTTTTT. This sequence encodes CASSLGQGPNEKLFF. This chain uses TRBV4-1 with TRBJ1-4; TRBD1 agrees at 9 bases. The CDR3 consists of 15 residues. CDR1 is MGHRA, CDR2 YSYEKL, per germline. Trimming took 4 bases from V and 3 from J; bases not matched to a gene: 3.

This clonotype was seen a handful of times. This chain connects TRBV7-2 to TRBJ1-3; TRBD1 is a possible D gene (6 bases). The CDR3 totals 15 residues. Germline assignment: CDR1 SGHTA and CDR2 FQGNSA. V was cut by 1 base and J by 5 bases, with 12 bases left in between. The CDR3 DNA follows: TGTGCCAGCAGCTTAGACGGGGGCCACAGAAACACCATATATTTT. This codes for CASSLDGGHRNTIYF.

This chain connects TRBV19 to TRBJ1-5, with D hard to call. The CDR3 has 13 residues. In germline, CDR1 is LNHDA, CDR2 SQIVND (reference sequence). Trimming shortened V by 1 base and J by 7 bases, and 8 bases separated the two germline ends. The CDR3, as DNA: TGTGCCAGTAGTATAGCGGGAACACAGCCCCAGCATTTT. This codes for CASSIAGTQPQHF.

The table lists this clonotype with a few counts. The chain is built from TRBV12-3 or TRBV12-4 and TRBJ1-6; D unresolved. This CDR3 is built from 14 residues. V was shortened by 6 bases and J by 10 bases, with 16 bases between the two germline ends. The CDR3 DNA sequence: TGTGCCAGCAGCATGGAGAGTCTTGGCTCACCCCTCCACTTT. This encodes CASSMESLGSPLHF.

This clonotype was detected a few times. This chain links TRBV11-2 with TRBJ2-4; 7 bases are a match to TRBD2. There are 17 residues in the CDR3. Trimming took 5 bases from V and 1 from J; bases not matched to a gene: 11. Germline CDR1 SGHAT, CDR2 FQNNGV. CDR3 bases: TGTGCCAGCAGCAGATTCGGGGGGAGGGCGGCCAAAAACATTCAGTACTTC. Translating gives CASSRFGGRAAKNIQYF.

This clonotype was seen more than once but under ten times. The rearrangement uses TRBV6-1 and TRBJ1-2, with D possibly matching TRBD1 (6 bases). Germline CDR1 is MNHNS and CDR2 is SASEGT. CDR3 length: 13 amino acids. With 6 bases removed from V and 4 bases from J, the gap between germline ends came to 12 bases. DNA of the CDR3: TGTGCCAGCAGCCACAGGGATGTCTATGGCTACACCTTC. It translates to CASSHRDVYGYTF.

The CDR3 loop reads CASVGLAYNEQYF. Here the CDR3 DNA reads TGTGCCAGCGTGGGACTAGCGTATAACGAGCAGTACTTC. The rearrangement links TRBV7-6 to TRBJ2-7; 10 bases align to TRBD2. Germline V gene lookup returns CDR1 SGHVS and CDR2 FNYEAQ. The CDR3 runs to 13 residues. The ends lost 8 bases at V and 5 bases at J; junction bases unmatched: 6.

The table lists this clonotype with a few counts. This chain connects TRBV28 to TRBJ2-3; D is undetermined. CDR3 length: 13 residues. Trimming took off 7 bases at V and 2 bases at J, with 10 bases between the two ends. Looked up from germline, CDR1 is MDHEN and CDR2 is SYDVKM. The CDR3 sequence: CASTTAITDTQYF. In DNA, the CDR3 is TGTGCCAGCACCACGGCTATCACAGATACGCAGTATTTT.

The chain carries TRBV7-2 and TRBJ2-6; TRBD1 agrees at 11 bases. The CDR3 has 17 amino acids. The trim removed 4 bases at V and 1 base at J, leaving 3 bases unmatched. Germline CDR1 SGHTA, CDR2 FQGNSA. The CDR3 region is CASSYWDRGSGANVLTF. The CDR3 DNA is TGTGCCAGCAGCTATTGGGACAGGGGGTCTGGGGCCAACGTCCTGACTTTC.